These 20 T cell receptor beta chains originate from one sample sequenced in a study of cytomegalovirus exposure and HLA in healthy donors (dated by TCRdb to 2017 to 2019). Library generation was performed with the immunoSEQ multiplex PCR assay. For the multiplex PCR, a mixture combining 60 forward primers for TCR Vbeta segments and 13 reverse primers for TCR Jbeta segments was used. Entries here come from immuneACCESS through TCRdb and include only in-frame sequences with V and J called. Some clones fail to appear in such tables; in the studies checked, an unresolved V gene covers under half of the shortfall, and the cause of the remainder is unknown. The sample table holds about 150,000 clones, of which less than 90% were seen once. Of the sample, 2% to 2.5% falls within the top ten clones. Sequenced input: PBMCs. The source is a boy aged 2 to 10 in good health and CMV-seronegative.

The chain links TRBV6-6 to TRBJ2-1; 8 bases fit TRBD1. Looked up from germline, CDR1 is MNHNY and CDR2 is SVGAGI (reference sequence). V shed 6 bases and J 7 bases; nucleotides not matched to a gene: 2. The CDR3 has 12 amino acids. In DNA form, the CDR3 reads TGTGCCAGCAGCTGGACAGGGAATGAGCAGTTCTTC. Its protein product is CASSWTGNEQFF.

This clone has more than one count but fewer than ten. V usage is TRBV5-1 and J usage is TRBJ1-1; no clear D gene. Per germline, CDR1 SGHRS and CDR2 YFSETQ. V was trimmed by 0 bases and J by 2 bases, leaving 11 bases between them. This CDR3 has 15 amino acids. CDR3: CASSLAVSGNTEAFF. The CDR3 DNA reads as TGCGCCAGCAGCTTGGCGGTCAGCGGAAACACTGAAGCTTTCTTT.

J is TRBJ1-4 and V is TRBV7-9; the D is unclear. This CDR3 has 14 residues. Germline-derived CDR1 and CDR2 are SEHNR and FQNEAQ (reference sequence). Between the trimmed V and J ends, which lost 5 bases and 2 bases, there was a span of 9 bases. The CDR3 nucleotides are TGTGCCAGCAGCGAGAAAATTACTAATGAAAAACTGTTTTTT. Its protein is CASSEKITNEKLFF.

The chain has TRBV5-1 and TRBJ2-7; the D gene is possibly TRBD1 (6 bases). V was trimmed by 2 bases and J by 7 bases, leaving 13 bases between them. This CDR3 region has 13 residues. Germline assignment: CDR1 SGHRS and CDR2 YFSETQ. CDR3 DNA: TGCGCCAGCAGCTTAAGACAGGCGCAAGAGCAGTACTTC. This encodes CASSLRQAQEQYF.

The rearrangement joins TRBV2 to TRBJ1-2; a weak D match, TRBD1 (5 bases). V was trimmed by 11 bases and J by 4 bases, leaving 14 bases between them. CDR1 and CDR2 from the germline V gene are SNHLY and FYNNEI. CDR3 size: 12 residues. The CDR3 region has the DNA TGTGCCCGCCGGACATCCCCCTATGGCTACACCTTC. It specifies CARRTSPYGYTF.

This chain joins TRBV7-6 and TRBJ1-1; TRBD1 aligns across 8 bases. V shed 3 bases and J 3 bases; nucleotides not matched to a gene: 9. CDR1 and CDR2 from the germline V gene are SGHVS and FNYEAQ. CDR3 length: 16 amino acids. In DNA form, the CDR3 reads TGTGCCAGCAGCTTGGGACAGGCCATGGGGGACACTGAAGCTTTCTTT. The encoded protein is CASSLGQAMGDTEAFF. The variable domain in full, completed from reference TRBV7-6 and TRBJ1-1, reads GAGVSQSPRYKVTKRGQDVALRCDPISGHVSLYWYRQALGQGPEFLTYFNYEAQQDKSGLPNDRFSAERPEGSISTLTIQRTEQRDSAMYRCASSLGQAMGDTEAFFGQGTRLTVV.

The chain joins TRBV13 to TRBJ2-7; 10 bases align to TRBD2. Germline CDR1 is PRHDT and CDR2 is FYEKMQ (reference sequence). CDR3 length equals 16 residues. With 4 bases clipped from V and 0 bases from J, the junction kept 6 bases outside the gene matches. The DNA for the CDR3 is TGTGCCAGCAGCTCGACACTAGCGGGGAGCTCCTACGAGCAGTACTTC. Its translation is CASSSTLAGSSYEQYF.

The CDR3 here is CASSVATGGWHEQYF. CDR3 coding DNA: TGTGCCAGCAGCGTAGCTACGGGGGGCTGGCACGAGCAGTACTTC. The chain is built from TRBV9 and TRBJ2-7; the D gene is possibly TRBD2 (7 bases). CDR1 is SGDLS and CDR2 is YYNGEE in the germline V gene. The CDR3 runs 15 residues. The V end lost 0 bases, the J end lost 5 bases, and 15 bases lay between the germline ends.

The CDR3 region has the DNA TGTGCCATCAGTGACCAGCGGGTGGGCTACGAGCAGTACTTC. Translating it yields CAISDQRVGYEQYF. The chain joins TRBV10-3 to TRBJ2-7, with TRBD2 as a possible D gene (6 bases). Deletions cut 3 bases from V and 3 bases from J, with 12 bases between. The CDR3 has 14 amino acids. Germline loops: CDR1 ENHRY, CDR2 SYGVKD.

This clone was detected once. V usage is TRBV29-1 and J usage is TRBJ1-2, with 10 nucleotides matching TRBD1. CDR3 size: 17 residues. The ends lost 3 bases at V and 3 bases at J; junction bases unmatched: 13. CDR1 is SQVTM, CDR2 ANQGSEA, per germline. This chain's CDR3 is CSVDIPPDRGSHYGYTF. The CDR3 DNA is TGCAGCGTTGATATCCCCCCGGACAGGGGGTCGCACTATGGCTACACCTTC.

The rearrangement joins TRBV2 to TRBJ1-3, with 7 bases that match TRBD1. CDR1 and CDR2 (germline): SNHLY, FYNNEI. This CDR3 spans 14 amino acids. V lost 7 bases, J lost 2 bases, and 5 bases stayed unmatched. CDR3 nucleotide sequence: TGTGCCAGCATCCGACAGGGACCTGGAAACACCATATATTTT. As protein: CASIRQGPGNTIYF.

The chain carries TRBV23-1 and TRBJ1-2, with 12 positions matching TRBD1. TRBV23-1 is an ORF, with its function uncertain. The CDR3 runs to 17 residues. Trimming took 2 bases from V and 3 from J; bases not matched to a gene: 7. This chain's CDR3 is CASSQGRDRGQYYGYTF. The CDR3 DNA reads TGCGCCAGCAGTCAAGGGCGGGACAGGGGGCAGTACTATGGCTACACCTTC.

This clone was counted a few times. This rearrangement joins TRBV4-1 to TRBJ1-5; 12 bases fit TRBD1. CDR3 length: 15 residues. Germline V lookup: CDR1 MGHRA, CDR2 YSYEKL. The trim removed 0 bases at V and 13 bases at J, leaving 7 bases unmatched. CDR3 loop: CASSQERGTGGWQHF. CDR3 nucleotides: TGCGCCAGCAGCCAAGAGCGGGGGACAGGGGGCTGGCAGCATTTT.

This clone appeared a single time. J is TRBJ2-7 and V is TRBV18; 7 positions match TRBD2. Unmatched junction bases numbered 8, after V lost 3 bases and J lost 6 bases. The CDR3 totals 14 residues. Germline V lookup: CDR1 KGHSH, CDR2 LQKENI. The CDR3 reads CASSPRTSRGEQYF. The CDR3 DNA reads as TGTGCCAGCTCACCCCGGACTAGTCGAGGCGAGCAGTACTTC.

The chain links TRBV7-2 to TRBJ2-7; TRBD2 might be the D (5 bases). This CDR3 spans 15 amino acids. Germline V gives CDR1 SGHTA, CDR2 FQGNSA. V lost 5 bases and J lost 3, with 17 bases in between. Written as DNA, the CDR3 is TGTGCCAGCAGCCGACTACTAAACGAGGGCTACGAGCAGTACTTC. This translates into CASSRLLNEGYEQYF.

The rearrangement joins TRBV6-1 to TRBJ2-1; D perhaps matches TRBD1 (5 bases). Trimming shortened V by 4 bases and J by 5 bases, and 12 bases separated the two germline ends. Germline V gene sequence: CDR1 MNHNS, CDR2 SASEGT. This CDR3 has 14 residues. The CDR3 sequence is CASSGGTGHNEQFF. The CDR3 DNA is TGTGCCAGCAGTGGAGGTACAGGCCACAATGAGCAGTTCTTC.

The CDR3 spells CASSLVTEAFF. CDR3 DNA sequence: TGTGCCAGCAGCTTAGTCACAGAAGCTTTCTTT. The rearrangement joins TRBV7-2 to TRBJ1-1; D remains ambiguous. Germline-derived CDR1 and CDR2 are SGHTA and FQGNSA. This CDR3 contains 11 residues. V was clipped by 1 base and J by 8 bases, with 5 bases between them.

The rearrangement uses TRBV5-1 and TRBJ2-1; 8 bases align to TRBD2. The junction had 14 bases not matched to a gene; V was cut back by 3 bases and J by 0 bases. The CDR3 consists of 19 residues. Per germline, CDR1 SGHRS and CDR2 YFSETQ. CDR3 nucleotide sequence: TGCGCCAGCAGCTGGCCCAGCGGGGGAAGGATCAGCTCCTACAATGAGCAGTTCTTC. This translates into CASSWPSGGRISSYNEQFF.

The V and J genes are TRBV28 and TRBJ2-1, with TRBD2 matching over 7 bases. This CDR3 has 15 residues. The V and J ends lost 3 bases and 3 bases, in that order; junction bases with no gene match: 5. CDR1 and CDR2 (germline): MDHEN, SYDVKM. Here the CDR3 reads CASSFNLAVYNEQFF. CDR3 nucleotide sequence: TGTGCCAGCAGTTTTAATCTAGCGGTCTACAATGAGCAGTTCTTC.

The gene calls are TRBV6-4 and TRBJ2-2; TRBD2 agrees at 12 bases. V was pared by 7 bases and J by 3 bases, with 3 bases of the junction left unmatched. Germline V gene lookup returns CDR1 MRHNA and CDR2 SNTAGT. The CDR3 sequence is 15 residues long. The CDR3 sequence: CASTRLAGDTGELFF. The CDR3 DNA reads TGTGCCAGCACCAGACTAGCGGGGGACACCGGGGAGCTGTTTTTT.